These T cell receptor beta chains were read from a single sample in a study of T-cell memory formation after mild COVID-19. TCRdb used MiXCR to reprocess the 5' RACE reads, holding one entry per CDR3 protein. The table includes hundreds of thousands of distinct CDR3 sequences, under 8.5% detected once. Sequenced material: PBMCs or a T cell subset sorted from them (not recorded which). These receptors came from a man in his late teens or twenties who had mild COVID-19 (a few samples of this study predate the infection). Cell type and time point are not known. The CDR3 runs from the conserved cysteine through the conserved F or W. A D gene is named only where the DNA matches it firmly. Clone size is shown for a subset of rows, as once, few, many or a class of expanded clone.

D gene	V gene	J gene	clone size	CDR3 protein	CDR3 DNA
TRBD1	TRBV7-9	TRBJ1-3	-	CASSPRDTGVGNTIYF	TGTGCCAGCAGCCCGCGCGATACAGGGGTTGGAAACACCATATATTTT
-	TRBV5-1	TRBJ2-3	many	CASSPGLNWGDTQYF	TGCGCCAGCAGCCCGGGGCTCAACTGGGGGGATACGCAGTATTTT
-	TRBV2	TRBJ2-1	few	CASKTAASYNEQFF	TGTGCCAGCAAAACAGCCGCCTCCTACAATGAGCAGTTCTTC
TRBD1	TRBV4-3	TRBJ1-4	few	CASSQEGTGYEKLFF	TGCGCCAGCAGCCAAGAGGGGACAGGGTACGAAAAACTGTTTTTT
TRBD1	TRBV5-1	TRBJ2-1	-	CASRGGQVEQFF	TGCGCCAGCAGGGGGGGACAGGTCGAGCAGTTCTTC
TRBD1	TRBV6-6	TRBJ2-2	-	CASSRTGRSGELFF	TGTGCCAGCAGCCGGACAGGGAGATCCGGGGAGCTGTTTTTT
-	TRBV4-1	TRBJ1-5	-	CASSQTSGDQPQHF	TGCGCCAGCAGCCAGACTTCGGGAGATCAGCCCCAGCATTTT
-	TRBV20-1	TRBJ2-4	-	CSARGVIAKNIQYF	TGCAGTGCTAGAGGGGTAATCGCCAAAAACATTCAGTACTTC
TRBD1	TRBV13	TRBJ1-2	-	CASSFPIGQGASNYGYTF	TGTGCCAGCAGCTTCCCTATAGGACAGGGAGCTTCTAACTATGGCTACACCTTC
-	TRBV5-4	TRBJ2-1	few	CASSWGPGEQFF	TGTGCCAGCAGCTGGGGCCCAGGGGAGCAGTTCTTC
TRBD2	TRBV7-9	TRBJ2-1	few	CASSPSPAGYNEQFF	TGTGCCAGCAGCCCCTCCCCAGCGGGGTACAATGAGCAGTTCTTC
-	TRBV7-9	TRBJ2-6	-	CASSLASGSGANVLTF	TGTGCCAGCAGCTTAGCGTCTGGCTCTGGGGCCAACGTCCTGACTTTC
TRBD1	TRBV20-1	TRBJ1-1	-	CSAREGTGEPFF	TGCAGTGCTAGAGAGGGGACAGGGGAACCTTTCTTT
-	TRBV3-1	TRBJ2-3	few	CASSQVRNTDTQYF	TGTGCCAGCAGCCAAGTGAGGAACACAGATACGCAGTATTTT
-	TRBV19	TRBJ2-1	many	CASSIDYSAYNEQFF	TGTGCCAGTAGTATCGACTATAGCGCCTACAATGAGCAGTTCTTC
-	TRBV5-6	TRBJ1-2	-	CASSLERGRIYGYTF	TGTGCCAGCAGCTTGGAACGGGGGCGTATCTATGGCTACACCTTC
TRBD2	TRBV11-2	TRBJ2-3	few	CASTPRRLAGFDTQYF	TGTGCCAGCACCCCGAGGCGACTAGCGGGGTTTGATACGCAGTATTTT
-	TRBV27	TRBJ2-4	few	CASSSGGGNIQYF	TGTGCCAGCAGTTCTGGAGGGGGGAACATTCAGTACTTC
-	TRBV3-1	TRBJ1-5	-	CASSQVLNQPQHF	TGTGCCAGCAGCCAAGTTCTTAATCAGCCCCAGCATTTT
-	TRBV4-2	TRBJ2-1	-	CASSLGRGPGNEQFF	TGTGCCAGCAGTCTCGGTCGGGGGCCGGGCAATGAGCAGTTCTTC
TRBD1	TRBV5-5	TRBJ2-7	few	CASSYLPGQAYEQYF	TGTGCCAGCAGCTATCTACCTGGACAGGCCTACGAGCAGTACTTC
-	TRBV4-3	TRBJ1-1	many	CASSQENTEAFF	TGCGCCAGCAGCCAAGAGAACACTGAAGCTTTCTTT
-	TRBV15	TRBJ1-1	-	CATSLDTNTEAFF	TGTGCCACCAGCCTGGACACGAACACTGAAGCTTTCTTT
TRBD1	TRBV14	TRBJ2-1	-	CASSFGQEHNEQFF	TGTGCCAGCAGCTTCGGACAGGAGCACAATGAGCAGTTCTTC
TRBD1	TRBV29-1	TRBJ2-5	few	CSAGQGSETQYF	TGCAGCGCGGGACAGGGTTCGGAGACCCAGTACTTC
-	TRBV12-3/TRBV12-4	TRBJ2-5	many	CASRTTGTLVTQYF	TGTGCCAGCAGAACCACCGGGACCCTAGTGACCCAGTACTTC
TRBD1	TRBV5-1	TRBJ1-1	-	CASSRETGVTEAFF	TGCGCCAGCAGCCGAGAGACAGGGGTCACTGAAGCTTTCTTT
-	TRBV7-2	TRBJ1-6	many	CASSYRVSPLHF	TGTGCCAGCAGCTACAGGGTCTCACCCCTCCACTTT
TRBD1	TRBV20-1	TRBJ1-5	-	CSARDPTGRNQPQHF	TGCAGTGCTAGAGATCCGACAGGGCGCAATCAGCCCCAGCATTTT
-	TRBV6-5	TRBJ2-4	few	CASSPQGVDAIQYF	TGTGCCAGCAGCCCCCAGGGTGTTGATGCCATTCAGTACTTC
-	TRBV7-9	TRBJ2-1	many	CASSFVGAGDNEQFF	TGTGCCAGCAGCTTTGTGGGGGCCGGGGACAATGAGCAGTTCTTC
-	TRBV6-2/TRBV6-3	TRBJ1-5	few	CASSYRWQPQHF	TGTGCCAGCAGTTACAGGTGGCAGCCCCAGCATTTT
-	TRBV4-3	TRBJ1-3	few	CASSQDEGVGNTIYF	TGCGCCAGCAGCCAAGACGAGGGTGTCGGAAACACCATATATTTT
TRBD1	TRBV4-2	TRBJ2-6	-	CASSFGAGGATGANVLTF	TGTGCCAGCAGTTTTGGGGCAGGGGGCGCAACTGGGGCCAACGTCCTGACTTTC
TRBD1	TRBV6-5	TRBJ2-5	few	CASSYAGGAGGETQYF	TGTGCCAGCAGTTACGCAGGGGGCGCTGGGGGAGAGACCCAGTACTTC
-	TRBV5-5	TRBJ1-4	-	CASSLGLPNEKLFF	TGTGCCAGCAGCTTGGGACTCCCTAATGAAAAACTGTTTTTT
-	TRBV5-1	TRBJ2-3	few	CASSLSDMATDTQYF	TGCGCCAGCAGCTTGAGTGACATGGCCACAGATACGCAGTATTTT
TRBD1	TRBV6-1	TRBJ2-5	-	CASTSRGRGSQETQYF	TGTGCCAGCACCAGTAGGGGCAGGGGGAGTCAAGAGACCCAGTACTTC
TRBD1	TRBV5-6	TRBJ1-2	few	CASSLGIRDSRTGYTF	TGTGCCAGCAGCCTAGGAATCCGGGACAGCCGGACCGGCTACACCTTC
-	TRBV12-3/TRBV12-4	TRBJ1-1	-	CASRFQRGLNTEAFF	TGTGCCAGCAGGTTCCAGCGGGGGCTGAACACTGAAGCTTTCTTT
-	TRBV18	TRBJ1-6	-	CASSPGGPSAPLHF	TGTGCCAGCTCACCCGGGGGCCCTTCAGCACCCCTCCACTTT